This TCR beta chain appears in the sequencing data of a study of PD-1 blockade in classical Hodgkin lymphoma. This CDR3 is built from 12 residues. Germline-derived CDR1 and CDR2 are SEHNR and FQNEAQ (reference sequence). Between the trimmed V and J ends, which lost 5 bases and 10 bases, there was a span of 11 bases. Sequenced by immunoSEQ multiplex PCR; TCRdb stores in-frame clones only, minus some. The sample includes some 28,000 clones, over 75% seen only once; the top ten take approximately 17%. Study-wide findings and caveats: Baseline TCR diversity was reportedly lower in newly diagnosed patients than healthy donors. Exclusion applied to patients who initiated nivolumab less than 1 year following ASCT. Significantly greater TCR diversity emerged by C4D1 in CD4+ cells but not CD8+ cells.

Time point meaning: cycle 4 day 1 (C4D1), after about 6 weeks of nivolumab. All patients experienced relapse after autologous stem cell transplantation, and brentuximab vedotin exposure was variable. The best responses consisted of complete response, partial response or progressive disease. This clone showed up just a few times. What it binds is not known. The gene calls are TRBV7-9 and TRBJ1-4; tentatively, D is TRBD1 (5 bases). This clonotype was obtained from a human donor with classical Hodgkin lymphoma. This specimen consisted of peripheral blood mononuclear cells (PBMCs), obtained before the fourth cycle of nivolumab. CDR3 in DNA: TGTGCCAGCAGCCGAACTACAGGAAAACTGTTTTTT. Translating gives CASSRTTGKLFF.